A selection of T cell receptor beta chains follows, all from one sample in a study of blood T cell repertoires in COVID-19. The protocol was immunoSEQ multiplex PCR, while the TCRdb copy is restricted to in-frame clones and leaves out a portion. Of around 250,000 clones listed, roughly 90% are singletons. Sequencing was done on a sample of PBMCs or T cells enriched from blood (not recorded which). The origin of the receptors is a woman in her twenties or thirties who had recovered from COVID-19. The CDR3 runs from the conserved cysteine through the conserved F or W. D genes are given only for firm matches. For some rows the clone size is stated as once, few or many, or as a class when expanded; others skip it.

V,size,J,D,CDR3,DNA
TRBV2,-,TRBJ2-3,TRBD2,CASSVMGTSGSTDTQYF,TGTGCCAGCAGTGTTATGGGGACTAGCGGAAGCACAGATACGCAGTATTTT
TRBV28,-,TRBJ1-3,TRBD1,CASSLIRGQIGNTIYF,TGTGCCAGCAGTTTAATTAGGGGACAGATCGGAAACACCATATATTTT
TRBV7-2,-,TRBJ2-7,-,CASSFAGHSIREQYF,TGTGCCAGCAGCTTTGCCGGACATTCCATTCGGGAGCAGTACTTC
TRBV19,-,TRBJ1-3,-,CASSILGWTGGNTIYF,TGTGCCAGTAGTATTCTCGGCTGGACGGGAGGAAACACCATATATTTT
TRBV15,-,TRBJ1-1,-,CATRREPSDWNTEAFF,TGTGCCACCAGAAGAGAACCGAGCGATTGGAACACTGAAGCTTTCTTT
TRBV30,-,TRBJ1-2,-,CAWSVLGAYGYTF,TGTGCCTGGAGTGTTTTGGGGGCCTATGGCTACACCTTC
TRBV5-1,-,TRBJ2-1,TRBD2,CASSSPGLENEQFF,TGCGCCAGCAGCTCCCCGGGACTAGAGAATGAGCAGTTCTTC
TRBV7-2,-,TRBJ1-3,TRBD1,CASSLVTGSGNTIYF,TGTGCCAGCAGCTTAGTGACAGGGTCGGGAAACACCATATATTTT
TRBV5-1,-,TRBJ1-1,TRBD1,CASSLQGALTEAFF,TGCGCCAGCAGCTTACAGGGGGCTTTAACTGAAGCTTTCTTT
TRBV9,-,TRBJ2-1,-,CASSVDGGGYNEQFF,TGTGCCAGCAGCGTAGATGGGGGAGGTTACAATGAGCAGTTCTTC
TRBV4-2,-,TRBJ1-2,TRBD1,CASSQTGTGYGGYTF,TGTGCCAGCAGCCAGACCGGGACAGGGTACGGTGGCTACACCTTC
TRBV5-1,-,TRBJ2-7,TRBD2,CASSQRPGTSGYEQYF,TGCGCCAGCAGCCAACGCCCCGGGACTAGCGGCTACGAGCAGTACTTC
TRBV6-5,-,TRBJ2-6,-,CASSTQGSGANVLTF,TGTGCCAGCAGTACACAGGGTTCTGGGGCCAACGTCCTGACTTTC
TRBV7-2,once,TRBJ2-1,TRBD1,CASSSDRGLRNEQFF,TGTGCCAGCAGCTCGGACAGGGGTTTGAGAAATGAGCAGTTCTTC
TRBV19,-,TRBJ1-3,-,CASTQQAGNTIYF,TGTGCCAGTACACAACAAGCTGGAAACACCATATATTTT
TRBV7-2,-,TRBJ2-2,-,CASTLQANTGELFF,TGTGCCAGCACCCTGCAAGCCAACACCGGGGAGCTGTTTTTT
TRBV4-1,-,TRBJ1-2,TRBD1,CASSPTWDSGYGYTF,TGCGCCAGCAGCCCCACATGGGACAGCGGCTATGGCTACACCTTC
TRBV20-1,-,TRBJ1-2,-,CSAPTDYGYTF,TGCAGTGCTCCGACAGACTATGGCTACACCTTC
TRBV7-2,few,TRBJ2-1,TRBD1,CASSLASGGQPNNEQFF,TGTGCCAGCAGCTTAGCCTCAGGGGGACAGCCGAACAATGAGCAGTTCTTC
TRBV19,-,TRBJ1-2,TRBD1,CARGTGEDRGYTF,TGTGCCAGAGGGACAGGGGAAGATCGGGGCTACACCTTC
TRBV7-8,once,TRBJ1-2,-,CASSLEERGRGYGYTF,TGTGCCAGCAGCTTAGAGGAACGGGGTCGTGGCTATGGCTACACCTTC
TRBV27,-,TRBJ2-1,-,CASSSGVALGNEQFF,TGTGCCAGCAGTTCCGGGGTAGCGTTAGGCAATGAGCAGTTCTTC
TRBV27,-,TRBJ2-7,TRBD1,CASSLQGEYSYEQYF,TGTGCCAGCAGTTTACAGGGGGAGTACTCCTACGAGCAGTACTTC
TRBV7-3,-,TRBJ1-3,-,CAGGEGLKSPRNTIYF,TGTGCCGGAGGCGAGGGACTCAAGAGCCCTAGAAACACCATATATTTT
TRBV5-6,-,TRBJ2-3,-,CASSLVSQVITDTQYF,TGTGCCAGCAGCTTGGTATCGCAGGTGATCACAGATACGCAGTATTTT
TRBV19,-,TRBJ2-2,-,CASSIYRGAWNTGELFF,TGTGCCAGTAGTATTTATCGGGGGGCGTGGAACACCGGGGAGCTGTTTTTT
TRBV27,-,TRBJ1-2,-,CASSPGYTRGGYTF,TGTGCCAGCAGCCCCGGGTACACCCGAGGTGGCTACACCTTC
TRBV11-3,-,TRBJ2-1,-,CASSLGASSEGQFF,TGTGCCAGCAGCTTAGGAGCTAGCTCCGAGGGGCAGTTCTTC
TRBV30,-,TRBJ2-3,TRBD2,CAWSPSGRDTQYF,TGTGCCTGGAGTCCAAGCGGGAGAGATACGCAGTATTTT
TRBV11-2,-,TRBJ2-6,TRBD2,CASRGTRGRANVLTF,TGTGCCAGCAGAGGGACTAGGGGTCGGGCCAACGTCCTGACTTTC
TRBV18,-,TRBJ2-3,TRBD2,CASSPAARGADTQYF,TGTGCCAGCTCACCCGCAGCTCGGGGGGCAGATACGCAGTATTTT
TRBV12-3/TRBV12-4,-,TRBJ1-1,TRBD1,CASSRRGYTEAFF,TGTGCCAGCAGTCGCAGGGGGTACACTGAAGCTTTCTTT
TRBV2,-,TRBJ2-1,TRBD2,CASSESLAGGNEQFF,TGTGCCAGCAGTGAGTCCCTAGCGGGAGGAAATGAGCAGTTCTTC
TRBV28,-,TRBJ2-5,TRBD1,CASSFPTGYQETQYF,TGTGCCAGCAGTTTCCCGACAGGGTACCAAGAGACCCAGTACTTC
TRBV24-1,-,TRBJ2-2,TRBD1,CATSDGDRDTGELFF,TGTGCCACCAGTGATGGAGACAGGGACACCGGGGAGCTGTTTTTT
TRBV3-1/TRBV3-2,-,TRBJ1-4,TRBD1,CASSRRQGGVEKLFF,TGTGCCAGCAGCCGCCGACAGGGGGGCGTTGAAAAACTGTTTTTT
TRBV19,-,TRBJ1-5,TRBD1,CASRRDRGYRNQPQHF,TGTGCCAGTAGGCGGGACAGGGGATACCGCAATCAGCCCCAGCATTTT
TRBV7-9,-,TRBJ2-3,TRBD2,CASSLEVAGADTQYF,TGTGCCAGCAGCTTGGAGGTAGCGGGAGCAGATACGCAGTATTTT
TRBV18,-,TRBJ1-4,-,CASSPPWEGSSGKLFF,TGTGCCAGCTCACCACCTTGGGAGGGAAGCTCTGGAAAACTGTTTTTT
TRBV19,-,TRBJ2-1,TRBD2,CASSQTLTSGREEQFF,TGTGCCAGTAGCCAGACTCTTACTAGCGGGAGAGAGGAGCAGTTCTTC
TRBV27,-,TRBJ1-2,TRBD1,CASSLTGQGVHYGYTF,TGTGCCAGCAGTTTAACGGGACAGGGGGTACACTATGGCTACACCTTC
TRBV6-5,once,TRBJ2-3,TRBD2,CASRYTTSGWDTQYF,TGTGCCAGCAGGTACACCACTAGCGGGTGGGATACGCAGTATTTT
TRBV24-1,-,TRBJ1-5,-,CAALGGGNQPQHF,TGTGCCGCCCTGGGGGGGGGCAATCAGCCCCAGCATTTT
TRBV9,-,TRBJ2-1,TRBD2,CASSVAGGPTDYEQFF,TGTGCCAGCAGCGTGGCGGGAGGCCCTACGGATTATGAGCAGTTCTTC
TRBV3-1/TRBV3-2,-,TRBJ1-6,-,CASSRANSPLHF,TGTGCCAGCAGCCGCGCCAATTCACCCCTCCACTTT
TRBV18,-,TRBJ2-7,-,CASSPTGAAPIEGEQYF,TGTGCCAGCTCACCTACTGGGGCGGCTCCCATTGAAGGCGAGCAGTACTTC
TRBV19,-,TRBJ1-5,TRBD1,CASSPGTVHSNQPQHF,TGTGCCAGTAGTCCGGGGACAGTCCATAGCAATCAGCCCCAGCATTTT
TRBV15,once,TRBJ2-7,TRBD2,CATSRDQGEGISYEQYF,TGTGCCACCAGCAGAGATCAAGGGGAGGGGATATCCTACGAGCAGTACTTC
TRBV28,-,TRBJ2-3,TRBD2,CASSPLGLAGGYTDTQYF,TGTGCCAGCAGTCCTCTGGGACTAGCGGGAGGGTATACAGATACGCAGTATTTT
TRBV7-9,-,TRBJ2-7,TRBD2,CASSLWGLGDSEQYF,TGTGCCAGCAGCTTATGGGGACTAGGAGATTCCGAGCAGTACTTC
TRBV18,-,TRBJ2-5,TRBD1,CASSPRTGGVETQYF,TGTGCCAGCTCACCGCGGACAGGGGGCGTGGAGACCCAGTACTTC
TRBV18,-,TRBJ1-1,-,CASSPGAVGERIRAFF,TGTGCCAGCTCACCGGGAGCAGTCGGGGAAAGGATTAGAGCTTTCTTT
TRBV5-6,-,TRBJ1-5,-,CASTFGVGGDSRPQHF,TGTGCCAGCACCTTCGGCGTCGGGGGGGACTCACGGCCCCAGCATTTT
TRBV4-3,-,TRBJ2-1,TRBD1,CASSQVRTGGSEQFF,TGCGCCAGCAGCCAGGTGCGGACAGGGGGCAGTGAGCAGTTCTTC
TRBV2,-,TRBJ2-7,TRBD2,CASSEMGLAHEQYF,TGTGCCAGCAGTGAGATGGGACTAGCCCACGAGCAGTACTTC